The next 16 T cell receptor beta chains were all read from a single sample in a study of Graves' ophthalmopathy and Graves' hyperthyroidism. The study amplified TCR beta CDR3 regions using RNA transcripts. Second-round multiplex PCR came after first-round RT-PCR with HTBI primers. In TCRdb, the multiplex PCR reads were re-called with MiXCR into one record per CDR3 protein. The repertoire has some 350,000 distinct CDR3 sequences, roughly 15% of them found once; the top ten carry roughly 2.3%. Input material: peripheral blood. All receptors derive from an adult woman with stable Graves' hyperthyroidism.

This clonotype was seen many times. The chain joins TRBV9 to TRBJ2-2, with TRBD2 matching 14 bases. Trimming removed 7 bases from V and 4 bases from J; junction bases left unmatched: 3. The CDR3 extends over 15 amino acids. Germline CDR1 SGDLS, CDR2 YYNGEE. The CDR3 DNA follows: TGTGCCAGCGGACTAGCGGGAGGTGGCACCGGGGAGCTGTTTTTT. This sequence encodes CASGLAGGGTGELFF.

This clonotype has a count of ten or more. This CDR3 is CASSLPGPYIQYF. DNA of the CDR3: TGTGCCAGCAGCTTACCCGGGCCCTATATTCAGTACTTC. The rearrangement uses TRBV7-2 and TRBJ2-4; D remains unclear. V was shortened by 2 bases and J by 10 bases, with 12 bases between the two germline ends. This CDR3 is 13 amino acids long. Germline CDR1 and CDR2: SGHTA and FQGNSA.

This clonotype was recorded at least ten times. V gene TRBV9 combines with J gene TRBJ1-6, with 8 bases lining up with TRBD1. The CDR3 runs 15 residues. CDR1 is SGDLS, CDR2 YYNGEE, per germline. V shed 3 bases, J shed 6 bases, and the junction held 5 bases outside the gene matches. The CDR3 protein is CASSARTGRNSPLHF. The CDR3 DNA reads TGTGCCAGCAGCGCCCGGACAGGGCGTAATTCACCCCTCCACTTT.

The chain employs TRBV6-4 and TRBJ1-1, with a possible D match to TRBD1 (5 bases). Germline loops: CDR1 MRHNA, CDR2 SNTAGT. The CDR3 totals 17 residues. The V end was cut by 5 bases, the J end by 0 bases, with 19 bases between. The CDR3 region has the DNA TGTGCCAGCAGTAACACCGGGACCCTGGGAATGAACACTGAAGCTTTCTTT. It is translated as CASSNTGTLGMNTEAFF.

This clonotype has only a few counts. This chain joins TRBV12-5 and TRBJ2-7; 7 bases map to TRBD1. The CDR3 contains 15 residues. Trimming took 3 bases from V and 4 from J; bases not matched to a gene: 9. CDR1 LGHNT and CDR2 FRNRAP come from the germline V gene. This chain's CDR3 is CASGFPGQRTYEQYF. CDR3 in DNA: TGTGCTAGTGGTTTTCCGGGACAGCGAACTTACGAGCAGTACTTC.

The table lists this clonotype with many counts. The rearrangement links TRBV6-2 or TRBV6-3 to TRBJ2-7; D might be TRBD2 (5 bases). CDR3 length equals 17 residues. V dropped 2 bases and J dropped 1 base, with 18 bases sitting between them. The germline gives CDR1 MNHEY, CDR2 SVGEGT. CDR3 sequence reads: CASSYVGIGRGSYEQYF. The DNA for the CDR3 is TGTGCCAGCAGTTACGTCGGAATCGGACGGGGTTCCTACGAGCAGTACTTC.

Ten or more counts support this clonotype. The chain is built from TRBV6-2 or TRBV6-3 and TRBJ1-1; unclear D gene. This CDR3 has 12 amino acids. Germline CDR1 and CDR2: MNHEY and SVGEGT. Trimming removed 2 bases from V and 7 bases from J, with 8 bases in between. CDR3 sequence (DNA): TGTGCCAGCAGTTACCCCGTACATGAAGCTTTCTTT. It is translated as CASSYPVHEAFF.

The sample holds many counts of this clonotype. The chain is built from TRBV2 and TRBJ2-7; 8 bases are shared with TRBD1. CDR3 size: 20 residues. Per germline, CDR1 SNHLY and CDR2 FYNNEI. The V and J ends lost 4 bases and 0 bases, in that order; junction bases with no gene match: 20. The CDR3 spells CASSGQGRWITHSSSYEQYF. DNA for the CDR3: TGTGCCAGCAGTGGACAGGGGCGCTGGATCACCCATTCGAGCTCCTACGAGCAGTACTTC.

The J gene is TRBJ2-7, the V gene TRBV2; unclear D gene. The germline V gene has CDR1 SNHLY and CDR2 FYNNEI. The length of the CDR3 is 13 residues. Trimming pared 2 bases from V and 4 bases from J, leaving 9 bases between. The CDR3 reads CASSELVPYEQYF. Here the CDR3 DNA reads TGTGCCAGCAGTGAATTAGTCCCTTACGAGCAGTACTTC. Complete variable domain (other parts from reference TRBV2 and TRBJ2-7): EPEVTQTPSHQVTQMGQEVILRCVPISNHLYFYWYRQILGQKVEFLVSFYNNEISEKSEIFDDQFSVERPDGSNFTLKIRSTKLEDSAMYFCASSELVPYEQYFGPGTRLTVT.

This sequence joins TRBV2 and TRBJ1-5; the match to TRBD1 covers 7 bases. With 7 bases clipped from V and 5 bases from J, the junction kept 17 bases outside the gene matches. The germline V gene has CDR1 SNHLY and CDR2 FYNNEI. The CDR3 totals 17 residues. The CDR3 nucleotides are TGTGCCAGCAATCAATTCGGTTTAGGGGGCGCGGATCAGCCCCAGCATTTT. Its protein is CASNQFGLGGADQPQHF. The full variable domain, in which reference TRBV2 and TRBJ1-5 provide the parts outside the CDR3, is EPEVTQTPSHQVTQMGQEVILRCVPISNHLYFYWYRQILGQKVEFLVSFYNNEISEKSEIFDDQFSVERPDGSNFTLKIRSTKLEDSAMYFCASNQFGLGGADQPQHFGDGTRLSIL.

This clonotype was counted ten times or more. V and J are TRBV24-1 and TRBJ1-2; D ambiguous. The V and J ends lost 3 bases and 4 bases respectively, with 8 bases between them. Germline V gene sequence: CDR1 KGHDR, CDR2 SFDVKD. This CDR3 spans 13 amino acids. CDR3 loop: CATSDIFGYGYTF. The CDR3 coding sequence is TGTGCCACCAGTGATATATTCGGCTATGGCTACACCTTC.

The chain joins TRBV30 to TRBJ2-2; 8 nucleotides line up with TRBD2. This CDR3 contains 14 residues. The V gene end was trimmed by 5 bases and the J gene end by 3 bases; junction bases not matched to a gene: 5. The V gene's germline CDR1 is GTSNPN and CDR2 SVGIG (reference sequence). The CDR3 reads CAWGVAGYTGELFF. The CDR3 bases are TGTGCCTGGGGGGTAGCGGGGTACACCGGGGAGCTGTTTTTT.

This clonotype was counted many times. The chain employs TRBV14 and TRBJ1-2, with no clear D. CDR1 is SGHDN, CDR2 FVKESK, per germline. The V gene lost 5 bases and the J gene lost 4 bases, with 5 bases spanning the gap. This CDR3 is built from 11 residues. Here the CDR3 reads CASSSSYGYTF. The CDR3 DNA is TGTGCCAGCAGCAGCTCCTATGGCTACACCTTC.

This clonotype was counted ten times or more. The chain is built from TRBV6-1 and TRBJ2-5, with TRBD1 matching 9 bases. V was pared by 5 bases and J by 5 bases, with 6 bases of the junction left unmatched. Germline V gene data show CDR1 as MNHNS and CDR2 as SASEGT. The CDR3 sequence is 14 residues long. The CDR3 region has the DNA TGTGCCAGCAGTCCCGGGACAGGGTTGGAGACCCAGTACTTC. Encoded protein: CASSPGTGLETQYF.

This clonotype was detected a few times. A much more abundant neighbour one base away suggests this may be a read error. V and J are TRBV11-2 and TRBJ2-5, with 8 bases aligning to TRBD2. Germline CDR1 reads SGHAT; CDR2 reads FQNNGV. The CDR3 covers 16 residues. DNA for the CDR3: TGTGCCAGCAGCCCCTCGCGCGGAGCGGGAGAAGAGACCAAGTACTTC. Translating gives CASSPSRGAGEETKYF.

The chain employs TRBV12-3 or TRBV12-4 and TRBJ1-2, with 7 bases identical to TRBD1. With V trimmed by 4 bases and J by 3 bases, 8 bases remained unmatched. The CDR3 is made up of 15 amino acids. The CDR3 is CASSSYRDRDYGYTF. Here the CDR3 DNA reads TGTGCCAGCAGTTCATACCGGGACAGAGACTATGGCTACACCTTC.